This T cell receptor beta chain was recovered during a study of blood T cell repertoires in COVID-19. About the study: Nucleic acid was either cDNA or gDNA, and it came from T cells, B-cell-depleted T cells, or PBMCs.

There are 15 residues in the CDR3. The germline V gene has CDR1 SGDLS and CDR2 YYNGEE. V trimming: 0 bases; J trimming: 0 bases; junction bases outside the gene matches: 2. Participants were aged roughly 18 to 100 years from about 25 US areas. Authors' methods: Quantification of nucleated cells was approximated via reference gene primer amplification. Clones were sequenced by immunoSEQ multiplex PCR, and TCRdb holds only the in-frame ones, with some missing. The V and J calls and the clone size are those of that table, but D and trimming were determined from the DNA. The sample lists around 330,000 clones; 90% were seen once.

This chain links TRBV9 with TRBJ1-2; 7 bases fit TRBD1. The TCR comes from a man aged 60 to 75 who had recovered from COVID-19. The sample consisted of PBMCs or T cells enriched from blood (not recorded which). The DNA of the CDR3 is TGTGCCAGCAGCGTAGGACAGGGAGCTAACTATGGCTACACCTTC. Translation gives CASSVGQGANYGYTF.